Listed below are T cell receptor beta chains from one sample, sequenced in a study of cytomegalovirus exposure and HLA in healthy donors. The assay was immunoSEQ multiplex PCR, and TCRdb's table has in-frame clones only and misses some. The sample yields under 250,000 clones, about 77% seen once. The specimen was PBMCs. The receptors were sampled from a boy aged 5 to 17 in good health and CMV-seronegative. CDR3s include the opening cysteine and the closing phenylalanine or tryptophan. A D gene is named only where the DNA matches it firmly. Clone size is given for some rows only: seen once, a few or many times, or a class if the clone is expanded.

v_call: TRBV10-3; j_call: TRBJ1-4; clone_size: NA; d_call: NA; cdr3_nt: TGTGCCATCAGTGAGTCTCTAAATGAAAAACTGTTTTTT; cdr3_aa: CAISESLNEKLFF
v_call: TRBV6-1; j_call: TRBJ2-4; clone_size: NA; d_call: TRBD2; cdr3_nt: TGTGCCAGCAGTGAAGCCGGGCGGGGGGCCGAATCTCTAGCCAAAAACATTCAGTACTTC; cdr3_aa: CASSEAGRGAESLAKNIQYF
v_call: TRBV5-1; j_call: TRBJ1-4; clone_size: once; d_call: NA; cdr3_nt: TGCGCCAGCAGCTTGGCCGGGGGGATTGCTAATGAAAAACTGTTTTTT; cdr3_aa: CASSLAGGIANEKLFF
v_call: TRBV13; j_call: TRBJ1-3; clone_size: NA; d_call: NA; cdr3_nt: TGTGCCAGCAGCCTACAGGGTTCGGTAGACACCATATATTTT; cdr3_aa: CASSLQGSVDTIYF
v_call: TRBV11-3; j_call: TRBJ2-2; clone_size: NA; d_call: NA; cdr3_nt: TGTGCCAGCAGCTCCCTCGGTGCGAACACCGGGGAGCTGTTTTTT; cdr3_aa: CASSSLGANTGELFF
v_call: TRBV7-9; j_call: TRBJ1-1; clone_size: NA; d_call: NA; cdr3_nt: TGTGCCAGCAGCTTAGTAGACAGAATTGAAGCTTTCTTT; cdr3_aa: CASSLVDRIEAFF
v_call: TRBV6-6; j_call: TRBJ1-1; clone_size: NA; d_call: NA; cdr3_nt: TGTGCCAGCAGTTATTTAGGGGGGAACACTGAAGCTTTCTTT; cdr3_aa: CASSYLGGNTEAFF
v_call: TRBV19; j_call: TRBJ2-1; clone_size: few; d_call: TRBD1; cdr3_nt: TGTGCCAGTAGTATAATTAGGGTGAGGGGACAGGGGGGACATGAGCAGTTCTTC; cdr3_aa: CASSIIRVRGQGGHEQFF
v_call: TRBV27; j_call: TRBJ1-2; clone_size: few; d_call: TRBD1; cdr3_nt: TGTGCCAGCAGCGCAGACCCCGGGACAGGCTATGGCTACACCTTC; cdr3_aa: CASSADPGTGYGYTF
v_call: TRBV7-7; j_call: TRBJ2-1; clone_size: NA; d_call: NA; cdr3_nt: TGTGCTAGCAGCCCGGACAGCTACAATGAGCAGTTCTTC; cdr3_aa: CASSPDSYNEQFF
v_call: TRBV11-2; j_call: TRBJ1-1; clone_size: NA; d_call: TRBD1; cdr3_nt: TGTGCCAGCAGCTTAAGGACAGGCCGGGGGAACACTGAAGCTTTCTTT; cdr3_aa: CASSLRTGRGNTEAFF
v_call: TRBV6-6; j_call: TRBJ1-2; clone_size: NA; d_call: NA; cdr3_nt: TGTGCCAGCATGAGTCGTCCAAACTATGGCTACACCTTC; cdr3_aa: CASMSRPNYGYTF
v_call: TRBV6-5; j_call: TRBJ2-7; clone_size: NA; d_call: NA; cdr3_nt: TGTGCCAGCAGTTACTACGAAAACCTCTACGAGCAGTACTTC; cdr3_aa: CASSYYENLYEQYF